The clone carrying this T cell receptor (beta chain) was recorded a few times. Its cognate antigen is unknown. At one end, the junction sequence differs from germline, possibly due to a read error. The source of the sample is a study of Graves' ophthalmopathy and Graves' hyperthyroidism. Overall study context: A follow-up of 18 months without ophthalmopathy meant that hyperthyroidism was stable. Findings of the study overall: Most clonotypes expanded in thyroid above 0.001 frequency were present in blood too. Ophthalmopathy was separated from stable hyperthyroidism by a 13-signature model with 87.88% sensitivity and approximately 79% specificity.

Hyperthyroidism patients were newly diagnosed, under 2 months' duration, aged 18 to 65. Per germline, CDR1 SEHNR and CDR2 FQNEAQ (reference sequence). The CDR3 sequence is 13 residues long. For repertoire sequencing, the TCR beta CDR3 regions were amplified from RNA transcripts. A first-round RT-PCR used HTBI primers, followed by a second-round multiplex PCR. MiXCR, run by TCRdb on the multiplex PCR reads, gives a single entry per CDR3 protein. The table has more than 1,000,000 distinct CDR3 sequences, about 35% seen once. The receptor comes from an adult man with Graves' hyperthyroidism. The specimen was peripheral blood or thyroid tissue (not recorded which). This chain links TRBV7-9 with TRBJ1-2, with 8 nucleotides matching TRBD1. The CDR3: CASSPDRVGGYTF. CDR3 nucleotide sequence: TGCGCCAGCAGTCCGGACAGGGTGGGGGGCTACACCTTC.